A selection of T cell receptor beta chains follows, all from one sample in a study of blood T cells in healthy people across ages. In TCRdb, the 5' RACE reads were re-called with MiXCR into one record per CDR3 protein. In the table there are around 750,000 distinct CDR3 sequences, about 55% of which are singletons. What was sequenced was blood. Every receptor here comes from a man at least 80 years old in good health. Both conserved end residues are part of each CDR3. D genes are given only for firm matches. The size field is filled for only some rows; it gives once, few, many or a size class.

D,V,size,J,DNA,CDR3
-,TRBV3-1,few,TRBJ2-5,TGTGCCAGCAGCCGGGGTCTTCAAATAGGACGGATGGTGAATTCGGGGACCCAGTACTTC,CASSRGLQIGRMVNSGTQYF
-,TRBV7-2,-,TRBJ2-7,TGTGCCAGCAGCTTAATTTGGGGAGACTCCTACGAGCAGTACTTC,CASSLIWGDSYEQYF
TRBD2,TRBV11-2,-,TRBJ2-1,TGTGCCATAACAACAGGGCCGGGACTAGACTACAATGAGCAGTTCTTC,CAITTGPGLDYNEQFF
-,TRBV2,-,TRBJ2-1,TGTGCCAGCAGTGGAGCTGGACAGACCAACAATGAGCAGTTCTTC,CASSGAGQTNNEQFF
-,TRBV6-1,-,TRBJ2-7,TGTGCCAGCAGAGGACAGCCGTCCTACGAGCAGTACTTC,CASRGQPSYEQYF
-,TRBV5-1,-,TRBJ1-4,TGCGCCAGCAGCTTGGACAGGGCGGGGGAAAGACTGTTTTTT,CASSLDRAGERLFF
-,TRBV25-1,few,TRBJ1-2,TGTGCCAGCAGTGAAAAGGGGTGGCAGGGAGCTAACTATGGCTACACCTTC,CASSEKGWQGANYGYTF
TRBD1,TRBV3-1,-,TRBJ2-7,TGTGCCAGCAGCAACGGACAGGGTTATTCCTACGAGCAGTACTTC,CASSNGQGYSYEQYF
-,TRBV6-2/TRBV6-3,-,TRBJ2-7,TGTGCCAGCAGTTACTCGGCCTCTGGAGTCGACGAGCAGTACTTC,CASSYSASGVDEQYF
-,TRBV10-2,few,TRBJ2-6,TGCGCCAGCAGTGGCGGACGGGCGCTAACAGGGGCCAACGTCCTGACTTTC,CASSGGRALTGANVLTF
-,TRBV2,many,TRBJ2-3,TGTGCCAGCAGTGAGGAGCTAAGGCACAGATACGCGTATTTT,CASSEELRHRYAYF
-,TRBV11-2,-,TRBJ2-3,TGTGCCAGCAGCTTAGGTGGGGGGAGCCCCCTGGTGCACAGATACGCGTATTTT,CASSLGGGSPLVHRYAYF
-,TRBV2,-,TRBJ2-7,TGTGCCAGCAGTGGTCCGGATTCCACCTACGAGCAGTACTTC,CASSGPDSTYEQYF
TRBD2,TRBV6-1,few,TRBJ2-7,TGTGCCAGCAGTGAAAGACGGGGGGGCGACTACGAGCAGTACTTC,CASSERRGGDYEQYF
TRBD1,TRBV15,few,TRBJ2-7,TGTGCCACCAGCAGGGCCGGACAGGGAAGCTACGAGCAGTACTTC,CATSRAGQGSYEQYF
-,TRBV7-9,-,TRBJ2-2,TGTGCCAGCAGCGATAACACCGGGGAGCTGTTTTTT,CASSDNTGELFF
-,TRBV10-3,-,TRBJ2-1,TGTGCCACAAGGACGGGGATAGGGGATGAGCAGTTCTTC,CATRTGIGDEQFF
TRBD2,TRBV25-1,-,TRBJ2-1,TGTGCCAGCAGTGTTGGCGGGAGTAGCGGCAATGAGCAGTTCTTC,CASSVGGSSGNEQFF
-,TRBV5-5,-,TRBJ1-1,TGTGCCAGCAGCTTTCCGGGGAGGGACACTGAAGCTTTCTTT,CASSFPGRDTEAFF
-,TRBV5-8,-,TRBJ2-5,TGTGCCAGCAGCTTTGCGGTCACCAGAGAGACCCAGTACTTC,CASSFAVTRETQYF
TRBD2,TRBV10-3,-,TRBJ2-1,TGTGCCATCAGTGAGGCCCGGGGGGGGCAGTTCTTC,CAISEARGGQFF
-,TRBV10-3,many,TRBJ2-3,TGTGCCATCAGTCCACAGGTCACGAACAGATACGCGTATTTT,CAISPQVTNRYAYF
-,TRBV2,once,TRBJ2-5,TGTGCCGGCAGTGGACGACTAGTTGCGGTGACATCAGAGACCCAGTACTTC,CAGSGRLVAVTSETQYF
TRBD1,TRBV14,once,TRBJ1-4,TGTGCCAGCAGCCAAGTTGGGACAGGTGCAACTAATGAAAAACTGTTTTTT,CASSQVGTGATNEKLFF
-,TRBV29-1,few,TRBJ2-1,TGCAGCGTTGAGTGGGGGGGCGGTGAGCAGTTCTTC,CSVEWGGGEQFF
-,TRBV2,-,TRBJ1-4,TGTGCCAGCAGTGCCGGACACCCCAACAGGGAAAAACTGTTTTTT,CASSAGHPNREKLFF
TRBD2,TRBV7-3,-,TRBJ2-3,TGTGCCAGCAGCTGGGGGCAAGGAAGCGGGAGTGCAAAAGATACGCAGTATTTT,CASSWGQGSGSAKDTQYF
TRBD1,TRBV6-5,few,TRBJ2-7,TGTGCCAGCAGTTACTCCGGACAGGGGGTCTCCTACGAGCAGTACTTC,CASSYSGQGVSYEQYF
TRBD1,TRBV6-5,-,TRBJ1-1,TGTGCCAGCAGCTGGGACAGATTGAACACTGAAGCTTTCTTT,CASSWDRLNTEAFF
-,TRBV28,-,TRBJ2-6,TGTGCCAGCAGTTTGGTACAGGGTCCGTCGGGGGCCAACGTCCTGACTTTC,CASSLVQGPSGANVLTF
TRBD2,TRBV13,-,TRBJ2-1,TGTGCCAGCAGCTTAGGGCTAGCGGGAGGAATTGCGTATGATGAGCAGTTCTTC,CASSLGLAGGIAYDEQFF
TRBD1,TRBV28,-,TRBJ2-3,TGTGCCAGCAGTTCGGCGGGACAGGGGAACACAGATACGCAGTATTTT,CASSSAGQGNTDTQYF
-,TRBV20-1,-,TRBJ2-1,TGCAGTGCTAGAGGCATCCGCAATGAGCAGTTCTTC,CSARGIRNEQFF
-,TRBV7-8,-,TRBJ1-6,TGTGCCAGCAGCTTCCGGGACGTGTCCTATAATTCACCCCTCCACTTT,CASSFRDVSYNSPLHF
TRBD1,TRBV24-1,-,TRBJ2-7,TGTGCCACCAGTGATTTGAGCCCCGGACAGGGACTCTACAATGAGCAGTACTTC,CATSDLSPGQGLYNEQYF
-,TRBV6-2/TRBV6-3,-,TRBJ2-6,TGTGCCAGCAGTGTGGTTGGGGAAAGCTCTGGGGCCAACGTCCTGACTTTC,CASSVVGESSGANVLTF
TRBD1,TRBV5-1,few,TRBJ2-5,TGCGCCAGCAGCTTGGTGAGGACAGGGGGCGAAGAGACCCAGTACTTC,CASSLVRTGGEETQYF
-,TRBV10-3,-,TRBJ2-1,TGTGCCATCAAAAGCGTACTCAATGAGCAGTTCTTC,CAIKSVLNEQFF
-,TRBV4-2,few,TRBJ2-1,TGTGCCAGCAGCCCTTCCCAAAAGTGGGAGAGCAATGAGCAGTTCTTC,CASSPSQKWESNEQFF
-,TRBV2,-,TRBJ2-7,TGTGCCAGCAGTGAAGGGACTCCCAATGAGCAGTACTTC,CASSEGTPNEQYF